This T cell receptor beta chain is drawn from a study of blood T cell repertoires in COVID-19. Study as a whole: Acute and convalescent COVID-19 samples came from the United States, Italy and Spain. T cells, B-cell-depleted T cells, or PBMCs supplied cDNA or gDNA.

Original processing notes: Scientists estimated how many nucleated cells there were by amplifying reference gene primers. Only in-frame clones appear in the TCRdb table, and some are missing; sequencing was by immunoSEQ multiplex PCR. Clone size and the V and J calls come from that table; the DNA yielded D and trimming. The sample records 70,000 to 95,000 clones, approximately 80% being singletons. With V trimmed by 3 bases and J by 10 bases, 11 bases remained unmatched. In germline, CDR1 is SGHDT, CDR2 YYEEEE. The CDR3 totals 15 residues. This clone was observed a handful of times. The chain recombines TRBV5-6 with TRBJ2-1; 9 bases fit TRBD1. The specimen was peripheral blood. This clonotype originated in a woman aged 45-65 years with acute or convalescent COVID-19. Here the CDR3 DNA reads TGTGCCAGCAGCTCGCGGACAGGGGAGAGGCGGGAGCAGTTCTTC. This gives the protein CASSSRTGERREQFF.